This T cell receptor beta chain derives from a study of beta chain features in type 1 diabetes. Expressed TCRB transcripts were sequenced because the entire RNA isolate underwent reverse transcription. Some clones are missing from TCRdb's copy, which holds only in-frame ones; the method was immunoSEQ multiplex PCR. The data show under 450,000 clones, with approximately 14% seen just once and 0.035% to 0.045% held by the top ten. The V end was cut by 5 bases, the J end by 5 bases, with 15 bases between. Per the germline V gene, CDR1 is SGHTA and CDR2 is FQGNSA. There are 14 residues in the CDR3. What was sequenced was naive CD4+ T cells from blood. The chain recombines TRBV7-2 with TRBJ2-5; the D is unclear. This TCR was recovered from a man aged 25-40 years in good health. DNA for the CDR3: TGTGCCAGCAGCACCGGTTTCAAGGCGGAGACCCAGTACTTC. Its translation is CASSTGFKAETQYF.